What follows is one T cell receptor (beta chain) and its context. This entry is derived from a study of blood T cell repertoires in COVID-19. Overall study: Samples representing acute and convalescent COVID-19 were sourced from the United States, Italy and Spain. Nucleic acid was either cDNA or gDNA, and it came from T cells, B-cell-depleted T cells, or PBMCs.

CDR1 is MDHEN, CDR2 SYDVKM, per germline. The length of the CDR3 is 14 residues. Trimming removed 5 bases from V and 1 base from J; junction bases left unmatched: 2. How the authors handled the data: From reference gene primer amplification, estimates of nucleated cell counts were derived. Profiled with immunoSEQ multiplex PCR; TCRdb holds only in-frame clones, not every one. V and J calls and clone size come straight from that table; D and trimming were deduced from the DNA. The repertoire holds more than 85,000 clones, with approximately 84% as singletons. The rearrangement uses TRBV28 and TRBJ2-5, with 9 nucleotides matching TRBD2. Sequencing input: peripheral blood. The receptor comes from a human donor in a cohort sampled during active COVID-19. CDR3 DNA: TGTGCCAGCAGTAGCGGGGGGTCCCAAGAGACCCAGTACTTC. It is translated as CASSSGGSQETQYF.